This T cell receptor beta chain was sequenced during a study of cytomegalovirus exposure and HLA in healthy donors (dated by TCRdb to 2015 to 2018). Study-level background: An earlier analysis of roughly 630 of the donors reported 250 to 300 Gb of sequence data and roughly 100 million unique TCR beta sequences from approximately 180 million T cells. In an earlier analysis of several hundred of the donors, high-throughput TCR beta sequencing was used to judge whether each TCR beta V gene segment behaved as functional or pseudogenic. In a later genetic analysis, genome-wide SNP genotypes for about three fifths of the roughly 670 donors were used, and that subset was treated as a discovery cohort. Typing coverage differed by locus: A, B, C, DRB1 and DQB1 were typed in roughly 620-630 donors, DQA1 in about 550, DPA1 in nearly 610, and DPB1 in 400 to 490. HLA typing included class I and class II loci at four-digit resolution. Alongside the repertoire data, information on donor age, sex, ethnicity and CMV serostatus was compiled. The later analysis used no new phenotypic data to find candidate immune exposures, relying instead on TCR beta sequences and their occurrence across donors. High-throughput TCR immunosequencing, statistical association of individual TCRs with disease status, and machine learning were combined to predict cytomegalovirus infection status. Of the 350 to 450 genotyped donors, 75% to 85% were placed in the genetic ancestry cluster associated with self-reported Caucasian donors. The T cell repertoires of 666 subjects were profiled by immunosequencing and related to cytomegalovirus serostatus. The study aimed to test whether cataloging public T cell receptors could reveal signatures of past pathogen exposure. Among about 390 genotyped donors of the cohort, an average of around 240,000 unique TCR beta nucleotide sequences were sequenced per donor, roughly 20% of them non-productive. In a later analysis, previously published TCR beta repertoires from about 640 donors were re-analyzed and high-resolution HLA genotyping was added so that TCR occurrence patterns could be studied. Every discovery cohort repertoire had been produced on one sequencing platform. An early release covering 550 to 700 HLA-typed donors comprised approximately 290 gigabases of sequencing data and approximately 80 million unique TCR sequences. A separate validation cohort of 100 to 150 different subjects was used in addition to the roughly 700-subject first cohort. Because of strong linkage in the cohort, roughly five DR-DQ haplotypes were treated as single units for association and clustering. On the study overall, not on this receptor specifically: A cluster of highly shared sequence variants was judged likely to represent a technical artifact of the sequencing pipeline. A further reported finding was that TCR beta sequences accurately predicted the HLA-A and HLA-B alleles for most subjects in the first cohort. In vitro tests confirmed that a few of the cytomegalovirus-associated TCR beta chains recognize cytomegalovirus antigens. According to a later genetic analysis, donors in an Asian-associated ancestry cluster had fewer N-insertions in productive TCRs than the roughly 700-donor mean. A later analysis found that TCR association rates varied across HLA loci, with DRB1 alleles showing the most associated TCRs and HLA-C alleles the fewest. In the study, around 150 TCR beta chains were listed as associated with cytomegalovirus. In an earlier analysis of about 550 of the donors, most TCR beta V segments were observed in productive rearrangements about 90% or about 30% of the time, broadly matching IMGT annotations. The authors suggested that the approach could potentially be generalized to other disease states and immunological phenotypes. CMV serostatus was the only immune exposure information available for the cohort. The 87-base-pair reads could not distinguish some IMGT-functional V segments, including TRBV6-2 and TRBV6-3, so those segments were excluded. Cytomegalovirus status was reported to be diagnosed by the classifier with high specificity and sensitivity in both the original and validation cohorts. Only TCR beta chains were sequenced in this cohort, and the absence of alpha or paired-chain data limited detectable features. A later analysis associated 17,000 or so TCR beta sequences with specific HLA alleles at a false discovery rate of 0.05. Because some donors lacked HLA typing at each locus, the association tests relied only on the typed subset. According to a later analysis, parvovirus B19, influenza, CMV and Epstein-Barr virus appeared linked to several top co-occurrence clusters. Most TCR sequences were observed very rarely across donors, whereas some public TCRs were present in many individuals. Sequencing depth was assumed to be roughly uniform across donors in the presence/absence analyses, though that assumption may not hold. In a later genetic analysis, a missense DCLRE1C variant was associated with V-gene and J-gene trimming of TCR beta chains, and the association was replicated in an independent cohort. Strong co-occurrence of HLA alleles, especially DR and DQ, made assigning TCR associations to individual alleles difficult. Linkage disequilibrium might explain the correlated functional status among segregating V segments, but an unknown experimental factor could not be excluded. Because counts were too low, more than 15 rarely observed V segments, including chromosome 9 orphons, were excluded from the earlier analysis of 587 of the donors. In a later analysis, HLA-associated TCR beta chains showed more clonal expansion and lower generation probabilities than non-associated chains that were equally common. In a later analysis, most CMV-associated TCR beta chains were found to appear HLA-restricted, with HLA associations seemingly driven largely by CMV exposure.

To note about this clone: This clone's antigen is unknown. No per-base quality is available; no much larger clone lies one base away.

Per the germline V gene, MNHEY is the CDR1 and SVGAGI is the CDR2. The CDR3 sequence holds 16 residues, the cysteine and phenylalanine included. Only CDR3 DNA remains: 48 bases, in frame from the first base. V is shortened by 0 bases, J by 7 bases, and the region joining them spans 19 bases. In total, 500 to 700 healthy bone marrow donors made up the cohort. Cohort members were all nominally healthy when sampled, although unrecorded immune exposures were likely present. The donor tested CMV seropositive, placing the donor among the 289 seropositive members of the cohort. Each donor provided a peripheral blood sample, and peripheral blood mononuclear cells were used for TCR beta sequencing. The Qiagen DNeasy Blood Extraction Kit was used to extract genomic DNA from the blood cell samples. Library creation used the immunoSEQ multiplex PCR assay. For the multiplex PCR, a mixture combining 60 forward primers for TCR Vbeta segments and 13 reverse primers for TCR Jbeta segments was used. A multiplex PCR assay on genomic DNA amplified the CDR3 region of rearranged TCR beta genes. Amplified TCR beta libraries were sequenced as 87-base-pair reads on the Illumina HiSeq System. The study's processing was this. A later analysis counted tens of millions of unique TCR beta chains across the roughly 700 repertoires, and 9 million to 14 million of these chains were shared by at least two donors. Raw reads were error-corrected and collapsed into unique sequences with a nearest-neighbor algorithm that merged closely related sequences to remove PCR and sequencing errors. To assign V, D and J gene segments, CDR3 sequences were aligned to IMGT reference sequences. For a sequence to be retained, a match of at least six nucleotides to both a V gene segment and a J gene segment was required. A rearrangement was called productive if the CDR3 had no stop codons and remained in frame with V and J, and every other rearrangement was called non-productive. CDR3 was defined by IMGT convention, running from the second conserved V-encoded cysteine to the conserved J-encoded phenylalanine. Sequences without an unambiguous match to a single V gene segment were excluded from the earlier analysis of approximately 600 of the donors. An earlier analysis of 587 of the donors called V segments functional above 56.7% productive rearrangements and segregating when the between-donor standard deviation exceeded 5%. A statistical classification framework was built for diagnosing cytomegalovirus status from the catalog of TCR beta chain sequences. In a later analysis, TCR nucleotide sequences were compared against IMGT/GENE-DB human TR gene sequences so that V and J genes could be assigned. A later analysis assigned CDR3 sequences and most-parsimonious VDJ recombination scenarios with the TCRdist pipeline. In a later analysis, each TCR beta chain was defined by its CDR3 amino acid sequence together with its V-gene family, and reads without a unique V-gene family were excluded. In a later analysis, fewer than 600 highly shared, low-generation-probability nucleotide sequences were removed to address suspected cross-contamination and a sequencing artifact. A later analysis calculated a clonal expansion index for each public chain from normalized within-repertoire ranks of inferred template counts. In a later analysis, generation probabilities were computed with a VDJ recombination model fitted to out-of-frame rearrangements, and the resulting probabilities were checked against IGoR. In a later analysis, TCR-TCR, TCR-HLA and TCR-CMV co-occurrence was scored with hypergeometric tests, and a repertoire-size bias correction was applied to TCR pairs. False discovery rates were estimated in a later analysis by permuting HLA or CMV assignments 20 times. A later analysis grouped co-occurring TCRs with DBSCAN, adding TCRdist sequence similarity when clustering within HLA-allele-positive subsets. Co-occurrence clustering excluded repertoires with fewer than 30,000 or more than 120,000 public chains, plus five with anomalous nucleotide sharing. TCRdb's version of the immuneACCESS table is confined to in-frame rearrangements and falls short of the full clone set. An unresolved V gene accounts for under half of the shortfall where checked; the remainder is of unknown origin. D and trimming come from the DNA, and the V and J calls and clone size come from that table. In this sample the table shows about 260,000 clones, roughly 81% of which occur a single time. The biggest ten clones account for 2% of the sample.

Sequencing input: PBMCs. The sequence was obtained from a woman aged 40 to 49 in good health and CMV-seropositive. The rearrangement combines TRBV6-5 with TRBJ2-7; the D segment could be TRBD2, given 6 matching bases. CDR3 sequence: CASSYSIRVGGGEQYF. The nucleotide sequence is TGTGCCAGCAGTTACTCGATCAGGGTCGGGGGTGGGGAGCAGTACTTC.